The 22 T cell receptor beta chains presented below share a single source sample, sequenced in a study of cytomegalovirus exposure and HLA in healthy donors. Profiled with immunoSEQ multiplex PCR; TCRdb holds only in-frame clones, not every one. The sample lists about 120,000 clones; more than 95% were seen once. The sequenced sample was PBMCs. These receptors originate from a man between 18 and 29 years old in good health and CMV-seronegative.

This clone was detected a few times. The rearrangement links TRBV6-1 to TRBJ2-3, with TRBD2 matching over 14 bases. Trimming at V came to 4 bases and at J to 4 bases, leaving 1 base not matched to a gene. CDR1 and CDR2 from the germline V gene are MNHNS and SASEGT. CDR3 length: 15 residues. The CDR3 is CASSGLAGGPDTQYF. In DNA form, the CDR3 reads TGTGCCAGCAGTGGACTAGCGGGAGGGCCAGATACGCAGTATTTT.

The chain combines TRBV14 with TRBJ1-1; TRBD1 matches 10 bases. The CDR3 sequence is 13 residues long. CDR1 is SGHDN, CDR2 FVKESK, per germline. V was pared by 4 bases and J by 6 bases, with 2 bases of the junction left unmatched. CDR3 in amino acids: CASSRDRGAEAFF. DNA of the CDR3: TGTGCCAGCAGCCGGGACAGGGGCGCTGAAGCTTTCTTT. The whole variable domain, filled in from reference TRBV14 and TRBJ1-1, reads EAGVTQFPSHSVIEKGQTVTLRCDPISGHDNLYWYRRVMGKEIKFLLHFVKESKQDESGMPNNRFLAERTGGTYSTLKVQPAELEDSGVYFCASSRDRGAEAFFGQGTRLTVV.

This clone was recorded once. V usage is TRBV9 and J usage is TRBJ1-1, with D perhaps TRBD1 (6 bases). Germline V gives CDR1 SGDLS, CDR2 YYNGEE. V was cut by 4 bases and J by 0 bases, with 7 bases left in between. The CDR3 has 13 amino acids. The CDR3 loop is CASSPGVNTEAFF. DNA for the CDR3: TGTGCCAGCAGCCCAGGGGTGAACACTGAAGCTTTCTTT.

J is TRBJ1-1 and V is TRBV11-1, with D perhaps matching TRBD1 (5 bases). Germline V CDR1 and CDR2: SGHAT, FQDESV (reference sequence). This CDR3 is built from 14 residues. Trimming shortened V by 1 base and J by 6 bases, and 12 bases separated the two germline ends. The CDR3 region has the DNA TGTGCCAGCAGCTTAGGGCTCTCGGGGGCTGAAGCTTTCTTT. Protein: CASSLGLSGAEAFF.

The gene calls are TRBV30 and TRBJ2-1; the match to TRBD1 covers 10 bases. Germline trimming cut 0 bases from V and 2 bases from J; bases unmatched to any gene: 1. Germline V gene lookup returns CDR1 GTSNPN and CDR2 SVGIG (reference sequence). The CDR3 contains 15 residues. CDR3 DNA: TGTGCCTGGAGTGTAGGGACAGGGGCCTACAATGAGCAGTTCTTC. Its translation is CAWSVGTGAYNEQFF.

The V and J genes are TRBV11-3 and TRBJ2-5; TRBD2 matches at 10 bases. With 5 bases clipped from V and 5 bases from J, the junction kept 5 bases outside the gene matches. This CDR3 has 14 amino acids. Germline V CDR1 and CDR2: SGHNT, YENEEA. CDR3 sequence (DNA): TGTGCCAGCAGCCCCGGGACTAGCGTGGAGACCCAGTACTTC. As protein: CASSPGTSVETQYF.

In nucleotides, the CDR3 is TGTGCCAGCAGTGACGAAGCCGGGGAGGGGGTCAATGAGCAGTTCTTC. Residues: CASSDEAGEGVNEQFF. The genes are TRBV6-4 and TRBJ2-1; D possibly corresponds to TRBD2 (7 bases). The CDR3 has 16 residues. From germline, CDR1 is MRHNA and CDR2 SNTAGT. Trimming removed 2 bases at V and 6 bases at J, with 17 bases between.

The table lists this clone with a count of one. This chain connects TRBV27 to TRBJ1-1, with a tentative D call TRBD1 (5 bases). The germline CDR1 and CDR2 sequences are MNHEY and SMNVEV (reference sequence). V gave up 3 bases and J gave up 3 bases, with 20 bases separating them. The CDR3 covers 17 residues. The CDR3: CASSFQYRGSGDTEAFF. The CDR3 nucleotides are TGTGCCAGCAGTTTCCAGTATCGGGGATCGGGGGACACTGAAGCTTTCTTT.

The chain joins TRBV28 to TRBJ2-7; 7 bases agree with TRBD1. The CDR3 contains 15 residues. After removal of 7 bases from V and 0 bases from J, the junction contained 9 bases not matched to a gene. The germline CDR1 and CDR2 sequences are MDHEN and SYDVKM. CDR3 sequence (DNA): TGTGCCAGCATTCAAACAGGGGCGAACTCCTACGAGCAGTACTTC. Translating it yields CASIQTGANSYEQYF.

The chain employs TRBV4-3 and TRBJ2-7, with D uncertain. Trimming took 0 bases from V and 3 from J, leaving 12 bases between them. Germline CDR1 LGHNA, CDR2 YSLEER. CDR3 length: 15 residues. The CDR3 DNA sequence: TGCGCCAGCAGCCAAGATAGTAACCGCTTCTACGAGCAGTACTTC. Residues: CASSQDSNRFYEQYF.

This clone has only one observation. V usage is TRBV11-1 and J usage is TRBJ2-7; D gene uncertain. Looked up from germline, CDR1 is SGHAT and CDR2 is FQDESV (reference sequence). The CDR3 runs to 12 residues. V was pared by 3 bases and J by 4 bases, with 7 bases between. The CDR3 loop reads CASSFDSYEQYF. The CDR3 region has the DNA TGTGCCAGCAGCTTCGACTCGTACGAGCAGTACTTC.

The chain is built from TRBV4-1 and TRBJ1-1; D perhaps matches TRBD1 (6 bases). Germline CDR1 is MGHRA and CDR2 is YSYEKL. This CDR3 has 15 residues. The V end lost 2 bases, the J end lost 0 bases, and 10 bases lay between the germline ends. The CDR3 DNA reads as TGCGCCAGCAGCCAAACGGACAGCCTGAACACTGAAGCTTTCTTT. It codes for CASSQTDSLNTEAFF.

This clone came up once. The rearrangement joins TRBV6-1 to TRBJ2-7, with 7 bases aligning to TRBD1. Trimming took 10 bases from V and 2 from J; bases not matched to a gene: 11. This CDR3 contains 14 residues. The germline gives CDR1 MNHNS, CDR2 SASEGT. The CDR3 nucleotides read TGTGCCAACGCCCCCGACAGGGTACCCTACGAGCAGTACTTC. As protein: CANAPDRVPYEQYF.

The V and J genes are TRBV5-1 and TRBJ2-2; D perhaps matches TRBD1 (6 bases). Trimming stripped 0 bases from V and 3 bases from J, with 12 bases between. The CDR3 length is 16 residues. CDR1 and CDR2 from the germline V gene are SGHRS and YFSETQ. CDR3 protein: CASSLGRDTHTGELFF. The CDR3 DNA reads as TGCGCCAGCAGCTTGGGTAGGGACACACACACCGGGGAGCTGTTTTTT.

The J gene is TRBJ2-7, the V gene TRBV15, with D perhaps TRBD1 (6 bases). This CDR3 comprises 14 residues. Trimming removed 4 bases from V and 2 bases from J, with 12 bases in between. CDR1 is LNHNV, CDR2 YYDKDF, per germline (reference sequence). CDR3 sequence reads: CATSTDSPAYEQYF. The CDR3 DNA reads TGTGCCACCAGCACGGACAGTCCGGCCTACGAGCAGTACTTC.

The genes are TRBV18 and TRBJ2-2, with 14 bases lining up with TRBD2. The CDR3 covers 18 residues. With V trimmed by 3 bases and J by 6 bases, 9 bases remained unmatched. CDR1 KGHSH and CDR2 LQKENI come from the germline V gene. In DNA form, the CDR3 reads TGTGCCAGCTCACCTCAGACTAGCGGGAGGGCCTCGGCCGGGGAGCTGTTTTTT. This sequence encodes CASSPQTSGRASAGELFF. The whole variable domain, filled in from reference TRBV18 and TRBJ2-2, reads NAGVMQNPRHLVRRRGQEARLRCSPMKGHSHVYWYRQLPEEGLKFMVYLQKENIIDESGMPKERFSAEFPKEGPSILRIQQVVRGDSAAYFCASSPQTSGRASAGELFFGEGSRLTVL.

This chain connects TRBV27 to TRBJ1-1; TRBD1 is a possible D gene (6 bases). This CDR3 comprises 15 residues. Trimming cost V 8 bases and J 1 base, with 17 bases left between them. Germline CDR1 is MNHEY and CDR2 is SMNVEV (reference sequence). The CDR3 region is CASLEGVPGNTEAFF. DNA for the CDR3: TGTGCCAGCCTCGAGGGGGTGCCGGGGAACACTGAAGCTTTCTTT.

The V and J genes are TRBV5-4 and TRBJ2-7; D gene ambiguous. Trimming cost V 4 bases and J 2 bases, with 10 bases left between them. The CDR3 is made up of 13 amino acids. The germline V gene encodes CDR1 SGHNT and CDR2 YYREEE (reference sequence). The CDR3 spells CASSAPVTYEQYF. The CDR3 DNA is TGTGCCAGCAGCGCTCCAGTCACCTACGAGCAGTACTTC.

The chain joins TRBV5-1 to TRBJ2-1, with 13 bases identical to TRBD2. This CDR3 region has 16 residues. CDR1 SGHRS and CDR2 YFSETQ come from the germline V gene. Unmatched junction bases numbered 8, after V lost 5 bases and J lost 6 bases. The CDR3, as DNA: TGCGCCAGCAGAGGGACTAGCGGGACAATTTTCAATGAGCAGTTCTTC. This encodes CASRGTSGTIFNEQFF. The variable domain in full, completed from reference TRBV5-1 and TRBJ2-1, reads KAGVTQTPRYLIKTRGQQVTLSCSPISGHRSVSWYQQTPGQGLQFLFEYFSETQRNKGNFPGRFSGRQFSNSRSEMNVSTLELGDSALYLCASRGTSGTIFNEQFFGPGTRLTVL.

The gene calls are TRBV28 and TRBJ2-1, with TRBD1 matching over 7 bases. The CDR3 extends over 13 amino acids. V trimming: 0 bases; J trimming: 7 bases; junction bases outside the gene matches: 0. CDR1 MDHEN and CDR2 SYDVKM come from the germline V gene. The CDR3 coding sequence is TGTGCCAGCAGTTTATGGACAGGGAATGAGCAGTTCTTC. Translating it yields CASSLWTGNEQFF. The variable domain in full, with the rest retrieved from reference TRBV28 and TRBJ2-1, is DVKVTQSSRYLVKRTGEKVFLECVQDMDHENMFWYRQDPGLGLRLIYFSYDVKMKEKGDIPEGYSVSREKKERFSLILESASTNQTSMYLCASSLWTGNEQFFGPGTRLTVL.

The chain combines TRBV19 with TRBJ1-5, with D perhaps matching TRBD1 (5 bases). CDR3 length equals 15 residues. V was clipped by 7 bases and J by 6 bases, with 19 bases between them. Germline V gives CDR1 LNHDA, CDR2 SQIVND (reference sequence). CDR3 coding DNA: TGTGCCAGTACCCCATGGGGGGGGATTGCTCAGCCCCAGCATTTT. Residues: CASTPWGGIAQPQHF.

This clone is a singleton in its sample. Here the CDR3 reads CAWSRQGYYGYTF. The CDR3 nucleotides read TGTGCCTGGAGCCGACAGGGGTACTATGGCTACACCTTC. The gene calls are TRBV30 and TRBJ1-2; 8 positions agree with TRBD1. The V gene end was trimmed by 3 bases and the J gene end by 3 bases; junction bases not matched to a gene: 3. This CDR3 comprises 13 residues. Germline lookup yields CDR1 GTSNPN and CDR2 SVGIG (reference sequence).